This TCR beta chain is from a study of Ad26.COV2.S vaccination and SARS-CoV-2 variants. Study conclusions and caveats: Substantial post-vaccination breadth of spike-specific CD8+ and CD4+ T cell responses was reported. Individuals receiving vaccine had higher spike-specific TCR breadth than placebo recipients did.

Assay used: immunoSEQ multiplex PCR; TCRdb lists only in-frame clones, some missing. The sample consists of about 370,000 clones, 75% to 90% of them appearing once. Notes on this clone: The target antigen is unknown.

The treatment was: approximately 18 received Ad26.COV2.S at low or high dose, single or two shots; about 5 received placebo; per-sample allocation not given. It was on day 63 after the first vaccine or placebo injection that samples were taken. Whoever gave the sample was an adult aged 18-55 years in Boston. Built on an Ad26 vector, the vaccine expressed Wuhan-strain SARS-CoV-2 spike. The sequenced sample was peripheral blood, obtained in a trial of Ad26.COV2.S vaccine versus placebo. The sequence came from a person between 18 and 65 years old who received the Ad26.COV2.S COVID-19 vaccine or a placebo.

CDR3 in amino acids: CASTPQADTQYF. The CDR3 nucleotides read TGTGCCAGCACCCCCCAGGCAGATACGCAGTATTTT. The V call is TRBV7-9, the J call TRBJ2-3; D unclear. Germline CDR1 reads SEHNR; CDR2 reads FQNEAQ (reference sequence). The CDR3 runs 12 residues. Between the trimmed V and J ends, which lost 7 bases and 4 bases, there was a span of 9 bases.